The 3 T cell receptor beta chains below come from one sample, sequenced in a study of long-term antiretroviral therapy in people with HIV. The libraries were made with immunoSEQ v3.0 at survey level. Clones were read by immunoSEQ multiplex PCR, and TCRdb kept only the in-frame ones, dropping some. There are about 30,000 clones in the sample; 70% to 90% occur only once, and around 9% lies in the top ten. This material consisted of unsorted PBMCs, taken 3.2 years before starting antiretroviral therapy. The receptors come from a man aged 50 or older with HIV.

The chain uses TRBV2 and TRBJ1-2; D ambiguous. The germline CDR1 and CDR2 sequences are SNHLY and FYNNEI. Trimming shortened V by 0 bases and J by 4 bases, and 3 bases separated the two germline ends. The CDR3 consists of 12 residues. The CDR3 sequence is CASSEARYGYTF. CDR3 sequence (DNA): TGTGCCAGCAGTGAAGCACGCTATGGCTACACCTTC.

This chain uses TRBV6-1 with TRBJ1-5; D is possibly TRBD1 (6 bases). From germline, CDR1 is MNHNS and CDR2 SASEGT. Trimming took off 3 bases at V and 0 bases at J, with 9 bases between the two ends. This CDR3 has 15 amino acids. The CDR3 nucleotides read TGTGCCAGCAGTGAGCAGGGGATTAGCAATCAGCCCCAGCATTTT. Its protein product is CASSEQGISNQPQHF.

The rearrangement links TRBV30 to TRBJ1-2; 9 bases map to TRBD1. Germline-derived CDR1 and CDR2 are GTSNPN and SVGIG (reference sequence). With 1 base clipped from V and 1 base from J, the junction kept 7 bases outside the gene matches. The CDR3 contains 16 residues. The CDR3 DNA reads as TGTGCCTGGAGTGAGGACAGGGGTTCCTTTAACTATGGCTACACCTTC. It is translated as CAWSEDRGSFNYGYTF.